The 12 T cell receptor beta chains below come from one sample, sequenced in a study of patients and donors after allogeneic stem cell transplantation (dated by TCRdb to the early 2020s). Libraries were constructed by RT-PCR. TCRdb names NextSeq 550 as the instrument used. TCRdb reprocessed the public reads (quality trimming at Q25 with fastp, clone calling with MiXCR) and kept in-frame beta chains. All rows with the same CDR3 protein become a single entry with the most common DNA and genes. In all, the sample holds hundreds of thousands of distinct CDR3 sequences, and 16% of those were seen once. The ten biggest clones cover around 7.2% of the sample. Sample: blood, either unsorted or a sorted T cell fraction (not recorded which). All receptors come from a human donor who was either an allogeneic HSCT recipient or a stem cell or donor lymphocyte infusion donor (not recorded which). It is not recorded whose cells these are; they may come from a transplant donor.

The table lists this clonotype with a few counts. V usage is TRBV9 and J usage is TRBJ2-7, with D hard to call. This CDR3 is 14 amino acids long. The V end was cut by 0 bases, the J end by 2 bases, with 9 bases between. CDR1 and CDR2 (germline): SGDLS, YYNGEE. CDR3 sequence reads: CASSVGGTPYEQYF. DNA of the CDR3: TGTGCCAGCAGCGTAGGGGGTACTCCCTACGAGCAGTACTTC.

V usage is TRBV24-1 and J usage is TRBJ2-5; D not resolved. Germline CDR1 and CDR2: KGHDR and SFDVKD. This CDR3 is 12 amino acids long. The germline V and J ends were trimmed by 0 bases and 5 bases, with 3 bases remaining between them. CDR3 residues: CATSDLRETQYF. The DNA for the CDR3 is TGTGCCACCAGTGATTTGAGGGAGACCCAGTACTTC.

The chain links TRBV10-3 to TRBJ1-5; D uncertain. The V end was cut by 5 bases, the J end by 8 bases, with 13 bases between. The CDR3 has 13 residues. Germline assignment: CDR1 ENHRY and CDR2 SYGVKD. The CDR3 sequence is CAISYRLGEPQHF. Here the CDR3 DNA reads TGTGCCATCAGTTACCGACTTGGAGAGCCCCAGCATTTT.

The chain links TRBV7-8 to TRBJ2-7; D remains unclear. This CDR3 is 12 amino acids long. V lost 7 bases and J lost 5, with 12 bases in between. Germline CDR1 is SGHVS and CDR2 is FQNEAQ. For the CDR3, the DNA is TGTGCCAGCACCCTTCAACTCCACGAGCAGTACTTC. Encoded protein: CASTLQLHEQYF.

This chain links TRBV5-1 with TRBJ2-3; TRBD2 agrees at 8 bases. The V gene's germline CDR1 is SGHRS and CDR2 YFSETQ. The ends lost 4 bases at V and 4 bases at J; junction bases unmatched: 8. This CDR3 spans 15 amino acids. The chain's CDR3 is CASSASGLKADTQYF. The CDR3 bases are TGCGCCAGCAGCGCTAGCGGGCTGAAGGCAGATACGCAGTATTTT.

The V and J genes are TRBV4-3 and TRBJ1-3; D remains ambiguous. The CDR3 is made up of 15 amino acids. Trimming shortened V by 1 base and J by 0 bases, and 7 bases separated the two germline ends. Germline V gene lookup returns CDR1 LGHNA and CDR2 YSLEER. CDR3 residues: CASSQGSSSGNTIYF. CDR3 DNA: TGCGCCAGCAGCCAAGGCAGCAGCTCTGGAAACACCATATATTTT.

The gene calls are TRBV11-2 and TRBJ1-1; D remains ambiguous. The CDR3 has 12 residues. The V and J ends lost 2 bases and 8 bases respectively, with 9 bases between them. Looked up from germline, CDR1 is SGHAT and CDR2 is FQNNGV. This CDR3 is CASSLRLEEAFF. For the CDR3, the DNA is TGTGCCAGCAGCTTAAGGCTGGAGGAAGCTTTCTTT.

The chain combines TRBV9 with TRBJ1-6, with D possibly being TRBD1 (5 bases). The V gene's germline CDR1 is SGDLS and CDR2 YYNGEE. This CDR3 comprises 17 residues. Trimming pared 0 bases from V and 0 bases from J, leaving 10 bases between. This CDR3 reads CASSVGGQRSYNSPLHF. The CDR3 region has the DNA TGTGCCAGCAGCGTAGGAGGACAACGCTCCTATAATTCACCCCTCCACTTT. Supplemented by reference TRBV9 and TRBJ1-6, the full variable domain reads DSGVTQTPKHLITATGQRVTLRCSPRSGDLSVYWYQQSLDQGLQFLIQYYNGEERAKGNILERFSAQQFPDLHSELNLSSLELGDSALYFCASSVGGQRSYNSPLHFGNGTRLTVT.

This clonotype turned up a few times. The rearrangement joins TRBV7-9 to TRBJ1-2; unclear D gene. CDR3 length equals 14 residues. Trimming left V 4 bases short and J 4 bases short, with 13 bases between. Germline CDR1 reads SEHNR; CDR2 reads FQNEAQ (reference sequence). CDR3 coding DNA: TGTGCCAGCAGCTCACTCGGGTCGATCTATGGCTACACCTTC. It translates to CASSSLGSIYGYTF.

The rearrangement links TRBV20-1 to TRBJ1-1; no clear D gene. The germline V gene has CDR1 DFQATT and CDR2 SNEGSKA (reference sequence). CDR3 length: 14 amino acids. Trimming took 1 base from V and 6 from J, leaving 15 bases between them. CDR3 residues: CSARGPGINAEAFF. CDR3 sequence (DNA): TGCAGTGCTAGAGGGCCCGGGATAAACGCTGAAGCTTTCTTT.

The genes are TRBV14 and TRBJ2-1; TRBD2 matches 8 bases. Unmatched junction bases numbered 4, after V lost 5 bases and J lost 4 bases. The V gene's germline CDR1 is SGHDN and CDR2 FVKESK. CDR3 length: 14 amino acids. For the CDR3, the DNA is TGTGCCAGCAGCTCCATAGCGGGGTACAATGAGCAGTTCTTC. Its protein is CASSSIAGYNEQFF.

A remark on this clonotype: Given a much more abundant clone one base away, this may be a read error. The chain recombines TRBV5-1 with TRBJ2-6, with unresolved D. This CDR3 has 15 amino acids. The germline V gene encodes CDR1 SGHRS and CDR2 YFSETQ. V lost 0 bases and J 2 bases, leaving 6 bases between the germline ends. CDR3 in DNA: TGCGCCAGCAGCTTGGATGGAACTGGGGCCAACGTCCTGACTTTC. Protein: CASSLDGTGANVLTF.